The 32 T cell receptor beta chains reported below all come from one sample, sequenced in a study of tumor-infiltrating lymphocytes in primary liver carcinoma. TCR beta cDNA came from approximately 540 ng total RNA, primed with a constant-region primer. ARM-PCR was slightly modified, and three nested multiplex PCR rounds with it gave rise to the TCR beta libraries. Primers for the first two PCR rounds were TRBV1-TRBV30 forward primers and a C-beta reverse primer (about 11 cycles per round). TCRdb analysed the multiplex PCR reads with MiXCR anew, one entry per CDR3 protein. Among 47,000 or so distinct CDR3 sequences listed, 60% to 75% were seen once. For each extraction, RNA and DNA were obtained together from around 20-30 mg of unsorted bulk tissue. Sequencing input: liver tumor tissue from sampling region 3. The subset denotes: tumor region T3, left-lateral pole. These receptors all stem from a man aged 35 to 55 with primary liver carcinoma and hepatitis B virus infection.

This clonotype was counted once. The chain joins TRBV21-1 to TRBJ1-4; TRBD1, the table's D call, was not compared with the DNA. TRBV21-1 is labeled a pseudogene. This CDR3 has 17 amino acids. The CDR3 protein is CANSKEGQGTTNEKLFF. As DNA, the CDR3 is TGTGCCAACAGCAAAGAGGGACAGGGCACGACTAATGAAAAACTGTTTTTT.

Worth noting for this clonotype: The junction departs from germline at one end; a sequencing error may be responsible. The V call is TRBV10-3, the J call TRBJ2-3; 8 nucleotides line up with TRBD1. This CDR3 is built from 16 residues. CDR1 and CDR2 from the germline V gene are ENHRY and SYGVKD. This chain's CDR3 is CAISGVRTGSTDTQYF. In DNA, the CDR3 is TGTGCCATCAGTGGGGTTAGGACAGGGAGCACAGATACACAGTATTTT.

The table lists this clonotype with a few counts. The chain employs TRBV18 and TRBJ2-2; possible D gene TRBD1, 6 bases. Germline V gene sequence: CDR1 KGHSH, CDR2 LQKENI. This CDR3 contains 18 residues. Trimming removed 5 bases at V and 3 bases at J, with 22 bases between. The CDR3 is CASSFRTVTRADTGELFF. The CDR3 DNA reads as TGTGCCAGCTCATTCCGGACAGTTACCAGGGCCGACACCGGGGAGCTGTTTTTT.

About this clonotype: The conserved phenylalanine or tryptophan normally closing the CDR3 is absent here, so this likely arose from a read error. The V gene is TRBV11-2, the J gene TRBJ2-5; D might be TRBD2 (6 bases). V shed 6 bases and J shed 0 bases, with 17 bases lying between them. This CDR3 contains 16 residues. The germline V gene has CDR1 SGHAT and CDR2 FQNNGV. The chain's CDR3 is CASRSWDSAHQETQYL. CDR3 nucleotides: TGTGCCAGCAGATCCTGGGACTCGGCTCACCAAGAGACCCAGTACCTC.

This clonotype has a single count. The chain carries TRBV20-1 and TRBJ2-7; D perhaps matches TRBD2 (5 bases). The V gene lost 3 bases and the J gene lost 0 bases, with 15 bases spanning the gap. CDR3 size: 15 residues. Germline V gene sequence: CDR1 DFQATT, CDR2 SNEGSKA (reference sequence). CDR3 coding DNA: TGCAGTGCTAGCCCAATAGCGAGGAGCTCCTACGAGCAGTACTTC. It encodes CSASPIARSSYEQYF.

The table lists this clonotype with a few counts. Here the CDR3 omits its conserved ending phenylalanine or tryptophan, so a read error is the likely source. The chain uses TRBV7-8 and TRBJ2-2; D uncertain. CDR3 length: 16 amino acids. Germline V CDR1 and CDR2: SGHVS, FQNEAQ. The CDR3 DNA is TGTGCTAGCAGCCCCCTTCGAGGACCGAACACCGGGGAGCTGTTTTTG. Translated: CASSPLRGPNTGELFL.

Notes on this clonotype: At one boundary the junction diverges from the germline segment, which might be a read error. The CDR3: CASRLAGPVYEQYF. The CDR3 region has the DNA TGTGCCAGCAGATTAGCGGGTCCCGTCTACGAGCAGTACTTC. The chain employs TRBV7-9 and TRBJ2-7; TRBD2 matches 7 bases. The CDR3 has 14 amino acids. Germline CDR1 and CDR2: SEHNR and FQNEAQ (reference sequence).

Of note for this clonotype: This CDR3 fails to terminate in the conserved phenylalanine or tryptophan, so it likely reflects a read error. It is unclear where the CDR3 begins or ends on the DNA, so no DNA is shown, and the CDR3 is as TCRdb lists it. V is TRBV30 and J is TRBJ1-1; the D call of TRBD1 is as the table states it, not checked on the DNA. Germline V CDR1 and CDR2: GTSNPN, SVGIG (reference sequence). 13 amino acids form the CDR3, both terminal residues included. The CDR3 region is CAWRRGSDTEAFS.

The chain has TRBV19 and TRBJ2-7, with 7 bases lining up with TRBD2. Germline CDR1 and CDR2: LNHDA and SQIVND (reference sequence). V trimming: 6 bases; J trimming: 4 bases; junction bases outside the gene matches: 9. The CDR3 totals 14 residues. This CDR3 is CASRSGRGVYEQYF. Written as DNA, the CDR3 is TGTGCCAGTAGATCCGGACGGGGGGTGTACGAGCAGTACTTC.

For this clonotype: Sequence at one end of the junction differs from germline and may be a read error. This chain connects TRBV7-3 to TRBJ1-1; D is unresolved. The CDR3 runs to 13 residues. Per the germline V gene, CDR1 is SGHTA and CDR2 is FQGTGA. The CDR3 region is CTSSMMGNTEAFF. The CDR3 DNA reads as TGTACCAGCAGCATGATGGGGAACACTGAAGCTTTCTTT. Filled out from reference TRBV7-3 and TRBJ1-1, the complete variable domain reads GAGVSQTPSNKVTEKGKYVELRCDPISGHTALYWYRQSLGQGPEFLIYFQGTGAADDSGLPNDRFFAVRPEGSVSTLKIQRTERGDSAVYLCTSSMMGNTEAFFGQGTRLTVV.

Details on this clonotype: One junction end disagrees with the germline gene, perhaps due to a read error. This chain connects TRBV11-2 to TRBJ2-3, with a possible D match to TRBD2 (5 bases). Looked up from germline, CDR1 is SGHAT and CDR2 is FQNNGV. The CDR3 consists of 15 residues. This chain's CDR3 is CASNFQASSTYTQYF. The CDR3, as DNA: TGTGCCAGCAACTTCCAGGCTTCTAGCACATATACGCAGTATTTT. The complete variable domain, with remaining parts taken from reference TRBV11-2 and TRBJ2-3, reads EAGVAQSPRYKIIEKRQSVAFWCNPISGHATLYWYQQILGQGPKLLIQFQNNGVVDDSQLPKDRFSAERLKGVDSTLKIQPAKLEDSAVYLCASNFQASSTYTQYFGPGTRLTVL.

The J gene is TRBJ1-5, the V gene TRBV6-6; no definite D call. CDR1 MNHNY and CDR2 SVGAGI come from the germline V gene (reference sequence). This CDR3 contains 16 residues. In nucleotides, the CDR3 is TGTACCAACAGTTACCGAGTAGGGTATAGCAATCAGCCCCAGCATTTT. Translation gives CTNSYRVGYSNQPQHF.

As regards this clonotype: A much larger clonotype is one base distant, so this may be a read error. The chain is built from TRBV28 and TRBJ2-2; D is possibly TRBD2 (5 bases). The V end was cut by 8 bases, the J end by 6 bases, with 13 bases between. Germline assignment: CDR1 MDHEN and CDR2 SYDVKM. The CDR3 sequence is 13 residues long. The CDR3 bases are TGTGCCAGCCTGAAGAGAGGGCCCGGGGAGCTGTTTTTT. Encoded protein: CASLKRGPGELFF.

There are many counts of this clonotype. CDR3 protein: CASSLVNPGANVLTF. The CDR3 nucleotides are TGTGCCAGCAGCTTGGTTAACCCTGGGGCCAACGTCCTGACTTTC. This sequence joins TRBV5-4 and TRBJ2-6; D is undetermined. The CDR3 covers 15 residues. Germline V gene lookup returns CDR1 SGHNT and CDR2 YYREEE (reference sequence). Between the trimmed V and J ends, which lost 0 bases and 2 bases, there was a span of 6 bases.

Regarding this clonotype: The DNA is omitted, as the CDR3 cannot be located on it reliably, and the CDR3 follows TCRdb's listing. The V and J genes are TRBV29-1 and TRBJ2-7; the DNA was not compared with TRBD1, the D call given in the table. Germline V gene lookup returns CDR1 SQVTM and CDR2 ANQGSEA. From its first to its last residue, the CDR3 has 11 amino acids. CDR3 amino acids: CSVGTGSGLYF.

This clonotype was seen just once. The junction departs from germline at one end; a sequencing error may be responsible. The rearrangement joins TRBV12-3 or TRBV12-4 to TRBJ1-2, with 8 bases fitting TRBD1. This CDR3 is 15 amino acids long. In nucleotides, the CDR3 is TGCGCCAGTAGTTTAAGGGACAGGCCCCTCTATGGCTACACCTTC. Protein sequence: CASSLRDRPLYGYTF.

This clonotype was seen just once. A read error may produce the germline difference seen at one junction end. The genes are TRBV6-5 and TRBJ1-1, with 7 bases lining up with TRBD1. Germline V gene sequence: CDR1 MNHEY, CDR2 SVGAGI. The CDR3 has 14 residues. The chain's CDR3 is CASSFVDRASEAFF. Written as DNA, the CDR3 is TGCGCCAGCAGCTTCGTCGACAGGGCTTCTGAAGCTTTCTTT.

On this clonotype: Mismatch with germline at one junction end may stem from a read error. The chain has TRBV6-5 and TRBJ2-2, with D maybe TRBD1 (6 bases). The CDR3 has 14 amino acids. Germline V gene lookup returns CDR1 MNHEY and CDR2 SVGAGI. CDR3 in DNA: TGTGTCAGCATTTACTCTCGGGACACCGGGGAGTTGTTTTTT. Amino acid sequence: CVSIYSRDTGELFF.

Points on this clonotype: The junction does not match germline at one end; this may be a read error. The chain has TRBV10-3 and TRBJ2-5; possible D gene TRBD2, 6 bases. Germline V gene data show CDR1 as ENHRY and CDR2 as SYGVKD. This CDR3 has 11 residues. CDR3 sequence (DNA): TGTGTCATCAGTTGGGGGGAGAGCAAGTACTTC. It yields the protein CVISWGESKYF.

Worth noting for this clonotype: The germline gene is not matched at one end of the junction; a read error may be the cause. The chain joins TRBV11-2 to TRBJ2-2; D is possibly TRBD1 (6 bases). The germline V gene encodes CDR1 SGHAT and CDR2 FQNNGV. This CDR3 is built from 17 residues. This CDR3 reads CASSFGRDMVGTRELFF. CDR3 nucleotides: TGTGCCAGCAGCTTTGGTCGGGACATGGTCGGCACCAGGGAGCTGTTTTTT.

The chain combines TRBV6-1 with TRBJ2-7; 7 bases map to TRBD2. Germline values: CDR1 MNHNS, CDR2 SASEGT. The CDR3 contains 14 residues. With 6 bases clipped from V and 5 bases from J, the junction kept 10 bases outside the gene matches. The CDR3: CASREGRGDDEQYF. DNA for the CDR3: TGTGCCAGCAGGGAGGGGAGGGGAGATGACGAGCAGTACTTC.

Details on this clonotype: The junction departs from germline at one end; a sequencing error may be responsible. This chain joins TRBV7-8 and TRBJ2-3, with 7 bases aligning to TRBD2. CDR1 is SGHVS, CDR2 FQNEAQ, per germline. The CDR3 extends over 17 amino acids. CDR3 sequence: CASSLAQVGGPHDTQYF. Written as DNA, the CDR3 is TGTGCCAGCAGTTTAGCCCAGGTGGGAGGGCCACATGATACGCAGTATTTT.

As for this clonotype: This likely comes from a read error, as the CDR3 has no conserved phenylalanine or tryptophan at its end. It is unclear where the CDR3 begins or ends on the DNA, so no DNA is shown, and the CDR3 is as TCRdb lists it. V usage is TRBV29-1 and J usage is TRBJ2-5; the table's D call, TRBD2, has no DNA check behind it. Germline CDR1 and CDR2: SQVTM and ANQGSEA. The CDR3 is 13 amino acids long, termini counted. The CDR3 sequence is CSVKGLNKETQYL.

To note about this clonotype: A read error may produce the germline difference seen at one junction end. The gene calls are TRBV6-1 and TRBJ1-5; D possibly corresponds to TRBD1 (5 bases). In germline, CDR1 is MNHNS, CDR2 SASEGT. This CDR3 comprises 13 residues. For the CDR3, the DNA is TGTGTCAGCAACAGGTGGGGAGGCCAGCCCCAGCATTTT. Translation gives CVSNRWGGQPQHF.

This clonotype has just one count. One end of the junction is discordant with germline, which a read error may explain. J is TRBJ2-7 and V is TRBV11-2; the D is unclear. This CDR3 contains 15 residues. Germline V gene lookup returns CDR1 SGHAT and CDR2 FQNNGV. CDR3 sequence reads: CASGLYETETYEQYF. CDR3 bases: TGTGCCAGCGGCTTATATGAGACCGAAACTTACGAGCAGTACTTC.

Many counts were recorded for this clonotype. The chain is built from TRBV30 and TRBJ2-7; tentatively, D is TRBD1 or TRBD2 (5 bases each). Trimming cost V 3 bases and J 0 bases, with 12 bases left between them. CDR1 is GTSNPN, CDR2 SVGIG, per germline (reference sequence). The CDR3 covers 14 residues. CDR3 region: CAWRGPGPSYEQYF. The CDR3, as DNA: TGTGCCTGGAGGGGACCGGGACCCTCCTACGAGCAGTACTTC.

For the CDR3, the DNA is TGTGCCAGCAGTCCCGGGCCCACTTCGGACACCGGGGAGCTGTTTTTT. Its protein product is CASSPGPTSDTGELFF. The chain couples TRBV6-6 to TRBJ2-2; no firm D call. Per the germline V gene, CDR1 is MNHNY and CDR2 is SVGAGI (reference sequence). The germline V and J ends were trimmed by 5 bases and 3 bases, with 16 bases remaining between them. This CDR3 has 16 amino acids.

The chain recombines TRBV6-5 with TRBJ2-7; D is unresolved. The ends were cut back, 5 bases at V and 9 bases at J, with 14 bases in the middle. CDR3 size: 12 residues. Looked up from germline, CDR1 is MNHEY and CDR2 is SVGAGI. The DNA for the CDR3 is TGTGCCAGCAGTAACGGGCTGCACGGGCAGTACTTC. This translates into CASSNGLHGQYF.

As for this clonotype: This could be a read error, since a much larger clone is one nucleotide away. V gene TRBV5-1 combines with J gene TRBJ2-5; D may be TRBD2 (5 bases). Germline CDR1 SGHRS, CDR2 YFSETQ. The CDR3 contains 10 residues. The V end was cut by 7 bases, the J end by 9 bases, with 10 bases between. The CDR3: CASGEEAQYF. In nucleotides, the CDR3 is TGCGCCAGCGGCGAGGAGGCCCAGTACTTC.

The chain joins TRBV11-2 to TRBJ2-3, with TRBD2 identical over 7 bases. The germline CDR1 and CDR2 sequences are SGHAT and FQNNGV. Trimming at V came to 1 base and at J to 10 bases, leaving 20 bases not matched to a gene. The CDR3 is 18 amino acids. The CDR3: CASSLGPTSDLSTNAQYF. The CDR3 region has the DNA TGTGCCAGCAGCTTAGGACCCACTAGCGACCTCAGCACAAATGCGCAGTATTTT.

The table lists this clonotype with many counts. The V and J genes are TRBV28 and TRBJ1-5; D gene ambiguous. This CDR3 has 15 amino acids. V lost 6 bases to trimming and J lost 2 bases, with 14 bases between them. Germline V CDR1 and CDR2: MDHEN, SYDVKM. CDR3 protein: CASSHRRSGNQPQHF. As DNA, the CDR3 is TGTGCCAGCAGCCACCGCCGCTCGGGCAATCAGCCCCAGCATTTT.

As for this clonotype: Since no conserved phenylalanine or tryptophan closes the CDR3, a read error is the likely cause. The DNA is left out, because the CDR3 cannot be placed on it with certainty; the CDR3 is given as TCRdb lists it. V is TRBV6-6 and J is TRBJ2-3. With termini counted, the CDR3 has 14 amino acids. Per germline, CDR1 MNHNY and CDR2 SVGAGI (reference sequence). The CDR3 loop reads CASSPAYLTDTHYL.